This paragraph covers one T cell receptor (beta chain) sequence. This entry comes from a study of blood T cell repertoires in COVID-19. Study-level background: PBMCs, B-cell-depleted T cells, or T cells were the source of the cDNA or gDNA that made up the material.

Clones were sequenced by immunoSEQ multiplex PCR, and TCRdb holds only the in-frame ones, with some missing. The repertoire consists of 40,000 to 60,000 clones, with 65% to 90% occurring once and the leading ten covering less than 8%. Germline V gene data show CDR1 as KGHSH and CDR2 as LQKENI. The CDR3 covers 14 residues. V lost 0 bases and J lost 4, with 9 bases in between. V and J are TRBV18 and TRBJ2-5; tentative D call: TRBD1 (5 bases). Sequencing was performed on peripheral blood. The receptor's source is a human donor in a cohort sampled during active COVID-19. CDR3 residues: CASSPPGRRETQYF. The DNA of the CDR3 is TGTGCCAGCTCACCACCGGGGCGCCGAGAGACCCAGTACTTC.